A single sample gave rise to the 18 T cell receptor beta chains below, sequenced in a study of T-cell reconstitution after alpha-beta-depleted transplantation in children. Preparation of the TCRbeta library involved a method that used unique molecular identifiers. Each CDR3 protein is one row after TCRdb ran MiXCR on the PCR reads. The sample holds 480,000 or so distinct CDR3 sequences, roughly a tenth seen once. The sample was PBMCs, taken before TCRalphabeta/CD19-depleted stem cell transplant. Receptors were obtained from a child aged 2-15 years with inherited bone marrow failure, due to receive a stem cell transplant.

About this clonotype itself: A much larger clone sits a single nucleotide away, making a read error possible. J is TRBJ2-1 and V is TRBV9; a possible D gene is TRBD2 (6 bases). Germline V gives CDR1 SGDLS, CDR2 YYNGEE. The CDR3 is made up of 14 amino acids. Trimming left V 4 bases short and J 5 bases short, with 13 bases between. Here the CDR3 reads CASSSRLVDNEQFF. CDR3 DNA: TGTGCCAGCAGCTCACGACTAGTGGACAATGAGCAGTTCTTC.

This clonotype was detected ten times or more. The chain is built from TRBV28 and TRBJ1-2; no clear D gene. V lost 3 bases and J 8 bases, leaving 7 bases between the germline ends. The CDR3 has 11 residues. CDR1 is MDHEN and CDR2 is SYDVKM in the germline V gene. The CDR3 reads CASSLPEGYTF. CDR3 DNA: TGTGCCAGCAGTTTGCCAGAAGGCTACACCTTC.

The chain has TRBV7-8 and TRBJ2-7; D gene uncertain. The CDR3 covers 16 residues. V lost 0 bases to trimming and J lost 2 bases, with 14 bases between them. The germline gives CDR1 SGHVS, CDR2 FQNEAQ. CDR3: CASSLAMRLETYEQYF. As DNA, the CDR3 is TGTGCCAGCAGCTTAGCGATGCGACTCGAAACCTACGAGCAGTACTTC.

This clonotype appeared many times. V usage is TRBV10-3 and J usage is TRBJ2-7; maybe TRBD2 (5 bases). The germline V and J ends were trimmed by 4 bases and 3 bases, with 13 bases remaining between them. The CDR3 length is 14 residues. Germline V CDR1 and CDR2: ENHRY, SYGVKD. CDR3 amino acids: CAISVVGEVYEQYF. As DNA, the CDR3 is TGTGCCATCAGTGTGGTGGGAGAGGTCTACGAGCAGTACTTC.

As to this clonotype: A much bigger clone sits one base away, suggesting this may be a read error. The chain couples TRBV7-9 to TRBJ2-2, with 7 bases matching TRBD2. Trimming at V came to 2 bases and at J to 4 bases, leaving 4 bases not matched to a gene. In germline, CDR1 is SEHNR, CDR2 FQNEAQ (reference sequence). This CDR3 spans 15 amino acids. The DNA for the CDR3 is TGTGCCAGCAGCTTACTAGCGGTGTCCACCGGGGAGCTGTTTTTT. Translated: CASSLLAVSTGELFF.

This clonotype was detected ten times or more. The chain's CDR3 is CASSLPGTGVLAQYF. CDR3 sequence (DNA): TGTGCCAGCAGCCTCCCCGGGACAGGGGTTTTAGCGCAGTACTTC. The V and J genes are TRBV11-2 and TRBJ2-7, with 10 bases fitting TRBD1. The V gene end was trimmed by 5 bases and the J gene end by 9 bases; junction bases not matched to a gene: 13. CDR3 length: 15 residues. Germline V gives CDR1 SGHAT, CDR2 FQNNGV.

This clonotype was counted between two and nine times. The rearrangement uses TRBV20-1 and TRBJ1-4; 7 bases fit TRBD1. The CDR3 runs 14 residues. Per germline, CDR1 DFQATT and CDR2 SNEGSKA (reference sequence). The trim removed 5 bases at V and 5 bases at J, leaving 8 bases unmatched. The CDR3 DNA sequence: TGCAGTGCTCCTAAGACAGGGAAGAATGAAAAACTGTTTTTT. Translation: CSAPKTGKNEKLFF.

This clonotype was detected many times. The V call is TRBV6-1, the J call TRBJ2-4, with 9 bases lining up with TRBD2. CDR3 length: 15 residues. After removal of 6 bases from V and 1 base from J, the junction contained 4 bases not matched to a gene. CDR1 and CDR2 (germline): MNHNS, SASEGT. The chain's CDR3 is CASSPTSGAKNIQYF. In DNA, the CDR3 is TGTGCCAGCAGCCCTACTAGCGGGGCCAAAAACATTCAGTACTTC.

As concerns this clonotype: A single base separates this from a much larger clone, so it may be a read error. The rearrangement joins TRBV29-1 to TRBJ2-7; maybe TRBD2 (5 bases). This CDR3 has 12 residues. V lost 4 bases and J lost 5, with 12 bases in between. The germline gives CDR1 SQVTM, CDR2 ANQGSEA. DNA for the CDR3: TGCAGCGTTGCTACGGGGAACGACGAGCAGTACTTC. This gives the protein CSVATGNDEQYF.

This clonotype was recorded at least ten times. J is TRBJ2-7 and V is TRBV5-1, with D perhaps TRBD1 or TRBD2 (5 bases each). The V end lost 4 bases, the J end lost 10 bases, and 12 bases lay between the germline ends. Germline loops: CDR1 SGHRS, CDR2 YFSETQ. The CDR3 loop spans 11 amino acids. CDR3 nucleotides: TGCGCCAGCAGCCCGGGGCTTGACCAGTACTTC. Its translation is CASSPGLDQYF.

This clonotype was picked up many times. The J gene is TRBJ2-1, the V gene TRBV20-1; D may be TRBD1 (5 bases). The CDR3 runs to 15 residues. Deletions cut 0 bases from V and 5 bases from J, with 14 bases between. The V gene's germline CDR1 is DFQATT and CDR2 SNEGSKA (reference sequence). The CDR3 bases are TGCAGTGCTAGAGAGATCGGCAGGGAAAACAATGAGCAGTTCTTC. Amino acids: CSAREIGRENNEQFF.

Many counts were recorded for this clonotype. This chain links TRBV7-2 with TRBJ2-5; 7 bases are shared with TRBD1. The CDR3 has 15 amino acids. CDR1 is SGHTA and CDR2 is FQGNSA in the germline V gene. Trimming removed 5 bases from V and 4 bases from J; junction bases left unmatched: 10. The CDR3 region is CASSKIDRAGETQYF. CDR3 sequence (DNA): TGTGCCAGCAGCAAAATAGACAGGGCAGGAGAGACCCAGTACTTC.

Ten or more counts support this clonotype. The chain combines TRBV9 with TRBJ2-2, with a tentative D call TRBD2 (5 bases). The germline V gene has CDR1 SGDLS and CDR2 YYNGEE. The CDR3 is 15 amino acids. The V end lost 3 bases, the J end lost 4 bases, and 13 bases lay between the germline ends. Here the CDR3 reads CASSGRSGPTGELFF. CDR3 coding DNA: TGTGCCAGCAGCGGCAGGAGCGGACCCACCGGGGAGCTGTTTTTT.

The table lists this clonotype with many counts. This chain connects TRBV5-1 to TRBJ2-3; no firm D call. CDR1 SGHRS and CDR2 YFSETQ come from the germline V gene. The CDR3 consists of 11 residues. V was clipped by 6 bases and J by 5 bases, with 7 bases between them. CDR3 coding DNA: TGCGCCAGCACCGTTGGAGATACGCAGTATTTT. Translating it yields CASTVGDTQYF.

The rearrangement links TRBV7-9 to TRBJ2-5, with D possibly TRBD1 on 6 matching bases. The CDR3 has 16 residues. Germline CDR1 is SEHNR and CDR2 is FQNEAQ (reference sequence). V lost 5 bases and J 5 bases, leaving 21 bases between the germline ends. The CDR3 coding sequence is TGTGCCAGCAGCCAAGACCACAGGGAGTATGGGGAGACCCAGTACTTC. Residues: CASSQDHREYGETQYF.

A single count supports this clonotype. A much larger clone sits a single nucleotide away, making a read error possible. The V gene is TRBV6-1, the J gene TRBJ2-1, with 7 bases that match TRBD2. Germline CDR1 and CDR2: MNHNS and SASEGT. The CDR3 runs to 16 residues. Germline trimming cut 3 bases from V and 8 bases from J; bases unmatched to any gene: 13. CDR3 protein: CASSDAGREYSDEQFF. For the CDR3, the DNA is TGTGCCAGCAGTGATGCTGGGCGGGAGTATTCAGATGAGCAGTTCTTC.

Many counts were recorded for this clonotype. CDR3 amino acids: CASQRTGSGTEAFF. The DNA for the CDR3 is TGTGCCAGCCAAAGGACAGGGTCAGGCACTGAAGCTTTCTTT. The chain couples TRBV27 to TRBJ1-1; TRBD1 matches 8 bases. The germline V gene has CDR1 MNHEY and CDR2 SMNVEV (reference sequence). This CDR3 is built from 14 residues. V trimming: 8 bases; J trimming: 4 bases; junction bases outside the gene matches: 9.

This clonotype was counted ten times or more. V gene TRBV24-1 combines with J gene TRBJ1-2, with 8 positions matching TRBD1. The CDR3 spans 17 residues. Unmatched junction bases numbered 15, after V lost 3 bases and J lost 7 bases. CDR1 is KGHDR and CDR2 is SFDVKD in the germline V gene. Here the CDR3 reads CATSDRGTGTSSVGYTF. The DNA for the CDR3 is TGTGCCACCAGTGATCGTGGGACAGGAACCTCTTCGGTTGGCTACACCTTC.